The 22 T cell receptor beta chains given below trace back to one sample, sequenced in a study of glioma-infiltrating T cells after dendritic cell vaccination. Data came from immunoSEQ multiplex PCR; TCRdb stores just in-frame clones and leaves some out. The sample contains 71,000 or so clones, around 81% of which appear only once. The specimen comprised blood, sampled before dendritic cell vaccination. The receptors come from a human donor with glioblastoma.

The gene calls are TRBV4-2 and TRBJ2-7; 9 bases line up with TRBD2. J lost 3 bases, V lost 4 bases, and 4 bases had no gene match. The CDR3 extends over 14 amino acids. CDR1 is LGHNA, CDR2 YNFKEQ, per germline. CDR3 protein: CASSPRAGGYEQYF. The CDR3 nucleotides are TGTGCCAGCAGCCCGAGAGCGGGGGGCTACGAGCAGTACTTC.

The chain couples TRBV15 to TRBJ1-2, with TRBD1 as a possible D gene (6 bases). Trimming left V 4 bases short and J 7 bases short, with 13 bases between. Germline lookup yields CDR1 LNHNV and CDR2 YYDKDF (reference sequence). The CDR3 loop spans 13 amino acids. CDR3 in DNA: TGTGCCACCAGCATAAACAGGGTCGGTGGCTACACCTTC. Its protein product is CATSINRVGGYTF.

V and J are TRBV19 and TRBJ1-3; D is undetermined. Germline V gene data show CDR1 as LNHDA and CDR2 as SQIVND (reference sequence). Between the trimmed V and J ends, which lost 9 bases and 2 bases, there was a span of 17 bases. The length of the CDR3 is 15 residues. CDR3 DNA sequence: TGTGCCAGCACCAAAGGAGGGTTGACTGGAAACACCATATATTTT. This translates into CASTKGGLTGNTIYF.

The rearrangement joins TRBV4-1 to TRBJ1-5, with 8 bases matching TRBD1. V trimming: 4 bases; J trimming: 1 base; junction bases outside the gene matches: 6. CDR1 and CDR2 (germline): MGHRA, YSYEKL. The length of the CDR3 is 16 residues. This CDR3 is CASSLQGDTSNQPQHF. The CDR3 DNA sequence: TGCGCCAGCAGCCTACAGGGGGATACAAGCAATCAGCCCCAGCATTTT.

V usage is TRBV15 and J usage is TRBJ2-7; D uncertain. Germline V gives CDR1 LNHNV, CDR2 YYDKDF (reference sequence). Trimming left V 0 bases short and J 6 bases short, with 12 bases between. This CDR3 is 14 amino acids long. The CDR3 here is CATSRDPLGSEQYF. The CDR3 DNA reads as TGTGCCACCAGCAGAGATCCTCTCGGTAGCGAGCAGTACTTC.

The rearrangement links TRBV5-1 to TRBJ2-7; TRBD1 might be the D (5 bases). Germline CDR1 SGHRS, CDR2 YFSETQ. V was pared by 4 bases and J by 0 bases, with 11 bases between. The CDR3 covers 14 residues. The CDR3 DNA reads as TGCGCCAGCAGCACGACAGTGCCCTCCTACGAGCAGTACTTC. Translating it yields CASSTTVPSYEQYF.

This clone was detected once. The chain is built from TRBV30 and TRBJ1-2, with 8 bases fitting TRBD1. The CDR3 consists of 13 residues. Germline trimming cut 3 bases from V and 4 bases from J; bases unmatched to any gene: 4. Germline CDR1 and CDR2: GTSNPN and SVGIG (reference sequence). The CDR3 DNA follows: TGTGCCTGGAGCAGGGGGCTTGTCTATGGCTACACCTTC. It yields the protein CAWSRGLVYGYTF.

The rearrangement uses TRBV7-2 and TRBJ1-3, with D perhaps matching TRBD1 (5 bases). Trimming stripped 0 bases from V and 3 bases from J, with 6 bases between. The CDR3 sequence is 14 residues long. Germline V lookup: CDR1 SGHTA, CDR2 FQGNSA. The DNA of the CDR3 is TGTGCCAGCAGCTTAGCCAGGGTTGGAAACACCATATATTTT. It translates to CASSLARVGNTIYF.

This chain links TRBV5-4 with TRBJ2-6, with no clear D. Germline V gene data show CDR1 as SGHNT and CDR2 as YYREEE (reference sequence). The CDR3 sequence is 15 residues long. V lost 0 bases, J lost 2 bases, and 6 bases lay in between. In DNA form, the CDR3 reads TGTGCCAGCAGCTTGGTAAATACTGGGGCCAACGTCCTGACTTTC. Protein: CASSLVNTGANVLTF.

V usage is TRBV7-2 and J usage is TRBJ1-2; the D is unclear. The germline V and J ends were trimmed by 0 bases and 4 bases, with 6 bases remaining between them. CDR3 length: 13 residues. The V gene's germline CDR1 is SGHTA and CDR2 FQGNSA. The CDR3 bases are TGTGCCAGCAGCTTAGCCGAGGGCTATGGCTACACCTTC. Protein: CASSLAEGYGYTF.

This sequence joins TRBV6-1 and TRBJ1-1; D unresolved. V gave up 3 bases and J gave up 4 bases, with 9 bases separating them. This CDR3 comprises 13 residues. The germline V gene has CDR1 MNHNS and CDR2 SASEGT. The CDR3 DNA reads as TGTGCCAGCAGTGAGGAGGAACCCACTGAAGCTTTCTTT. Amino acid sequence: CASSEEEPTEAFF.

This clone was counted ten times or more. This chain connects TRBV2 to TRBJ1-2; 8 nucleotides agree with TRBD1. V shed 4 bases, J shed 4 bases, and the junction held 8 bases outside the gene matches. This CDR3 contains 15 residues. Per the germline V gene, CDR1 is SNHLY and CDR2 is FYNNEI. This chain's CDR3 is CASSADRDYGYGYTF. The CDR3 DNA reads as TGTGCCAGCAGTGCGGACAGGGATTATGGCTATGGCTACACCTTC.

For the CDR3, the DNA is TGTGCCAGCAGTGATTACAGCGGCTCTGGGGCCAACGTCCTGACTTTC. Amino acid sequence: CASSDYSGSGANVLTF. The V and J genes are TRBV6-1 and TRBJ2-6; D is possibly TRBD2 (5 bases). V lost 3 bases, J lost 0 bases, and 9 bases lay in between. From germline, CDR1 is MNHNS and CDR2 SASEGT. The CDR3 covers 16 residues.

This chain uses TRBV2 with TRBJ2-5, with a possible D match to TRBD2 (5 bases). Germline CDR1 SNHLY, CDR2 FYNNEI. This CDR3 is built from 15 residues. V was pared by 2 bases and J by 2 bases, with 12 bases between. CDR3 DNA sequence: TGTGCCAGCAGTGAACTGCGGGCAGAACAAGAGACCCAGTACTTC. It is translated as CASSELRAEQETQYF.

The genes are TRBV6-5 and TRBJ2-3, with TRBD2 matching 8 bases. From germline, CDR1 is MNHEY and CDR2 SVGAGI. V was clipped by 6 bases and J by 5 bases; unmatched bases: 4. The CDR3 runs to 13 residues. The DNA of the CDR3 is TGTGCCAGCAGACCAGCGGGGGTAGATACGCAGTATTTT. It specifies CASRPAGVDTQYF.

V usage is TRBV2 and J usage is TRBJ1-2; D may be TRBD1 (6 bases). Germline CDR1 is SNHLY and CDR2 is FYNNEI. The CDR3 is 13 amino acids. V lost 5 bases and J lost 7, with 14 bases in between. The CDR3: CASSPQGYSGYTF. The CDR3 bases are TGTGCCAGCAGTCCTCAGGGGTATAGTGGCTACACCTTC.

The genes are TRBV5-6 and TRBJ1-3; unclear D gene. The CDR3 has 16 residues. Germline lookup yields CDR1 SGHDT and CDR2 YYEEEE. Trimming left V 0 bases short and J 0 bases short, with 10 bases between. The CDR3 nucleotides read TGTGCCAGCAGCTTGGCGTTAGATCACTCTGGAAACACCATATATTTT. Protein product: CASSLALDHSGNTIYF.

The J gene is TRBJ2-2, the V gene TRBV5-4, with TRBD2 matching 7 bases. V lost 5 bases and J lost 5; bases outside the gene matches: 9. The CDR3 is 15 residues long. Germline V gene lookup returns CDR1 SGHNT and CDR2 YYREEE (reference sequence). The CDR3 DNA follows: TGTGCCAGCAGTAGGTCGGCGGGGGAGACCGGGGAGCTGTTTTTT. Encoded protein: CASSRSAGETGELFF.

This clone was observed a handful of times. The rearrangement uses TRBV4-3 and TRBJ1-2, with a tentative D call TRBD1 (5 bases). This CDR3 contains 16 residues. Germline CDR1 LGHNA, CDR2 YSLEER. Trimming cost V 4 bases and J 6 bases, with 21 bases left between them. The CDR3 coding sequence is TGCGCCAGCAGCCCCACTAAAGCGGGGGAAGGCGATGGCTACACCTTC. Translating it yields CASSPTKAGEGDGYTF.

The J gene is TRBJ1-2, the V gene TRBV2; no clear D. This CDR3 comprises 16 residues. Trimming removed 1 base at V and 0 bases at J, with 12 bases between. Looked up from germline, CDR1 is SNHLY and CDR2 is FYNNEI. CDR3 sequence (DNA): TGTGCCAGCAGTGAAGGAGTGGCGGTGGCTAACTATGGCTACACCTTC. Translation: CASSEGVAVANYGYTF.

The gene calls are TRBV2 and TRBJ1-3, with D possibly being TRBD1 (5 bases). The CDR3 is 14 residues long. The germline CDR1 and CDR2 sequences are SNHLY and FYNNEI. V was cut by 8 bases and J by 8 bases, with 19 bases left in between. The CDR3 DNA follows: TGTGCCAGCGGCAGGACACGGGCAAGGGACACCATATATTTT. Its translation: CASGRTRARDTIYF.

The chain combines TRBV9 with TRBJ1-2, with 11 bases lining up with TRBD1. There are 19 residues in the CDR3. With 3 bases clipped from V and 7 bases from J, the junction kept 20 bases outside the gene matches. Germline loops: CDR1 SGDLS, CDR2 YYNGEE. The CDR3: CASSAEPGTGGFLVGGYTF. The CDR3 DNA reads as TGTGCCAGCAGCGCCGAACCCGGGACAGGGGGATTTTTAGTTGGTGGCTACACCTTC.